A selection of T cell receptor beta chains follows, all from one sample in a study of blood T cell repertoires in COVID-19. Clones were read by immunoSEQ multiplex PCR, and TCRdb kept only the in-frame ones, dropping some. The repertoire holds about 370,000 clones, around 87% seen once, with 10% in the top ten. Sequenced sample: peripheral blood. These TCRs come from a woman aged 25 to 39 with COVID-19, enrolled during active disease. Each CDR3 is given with its conserved first and last residue. A D gene is named only where the DNA matches it firmly. The size entry is marked missing in some rows and otherwise reads once, few, many or a size class.

J gene: TRBJ2-7
clone size: .
D gene: TRBD1
V gene: TRBV18
CDR3 protein: CASSPPLQGPEQYF
CDR3 DNA: TGTGCCAGCTCACCGCCACTACAGGGGCCCGAGCAGTACTTC

J gene: TRBJ1-5
clone size: .
D gene: TRBD1
V gene: TRBV7-8
CDR3 protein: CASSPPGGVRPQHF
CDR3 DNA: TGTGCCAGCAGCCCCCCAGGGGGCGTAAGGCCCCAGCATTTT

J gene: TRBJ2-1
clone size: .
D gene: .
V gene: TRBV7-9
CDR3 protein: CASSLVVTHNEQFF
CDR3 DNA: TGTGCCAGCAGCTTAGTAGTGACTCACAATGAGCAGTTCTTC

J gene: TRBJ1-4
clone size: .
D gene: .
V gene: TRBV30
CDR3 protein: CAWSVPQDEEKLFF
CDR3 DNA: TGTGCCTGGAGTGTACCACAGGATGAAGAAAAACTGTTTTTT

J gene: TRBJ1-5
clone size: .
D gene: TRBD1
V gene: TRBV7-8
CDR3 protein: CASSGPNSTGVGNQPQHF
CDR3 DNA: TGTGCCAGCAGCGGACCGAACTCAACAGGGGTCGGCAATCAGCCCCAGCATTTT

J gene: TRBJ2-1
clone size: .
D gene: .
V gene: TRBV10-3
CDR3 protein: CAISVGDNEQFF
CDR3 DNA: TGTGCCATCAGTGTAGGAGACAATGAGCAGTTCTTC

J gene: TRBJ2-7
clone size: .
D gene: TRBD2
V gene: TRBV2
CDR3 protein: CASGGLAVSYEQYF
CDR3 DNA: TGTGCCAGCGGGGGACTAGCGGTATCCTACGAGCAGTACTTC

J gene: TRBJ1-3
clone size: .
D gene: .
V gene: TRBV9
CDR3 protein: CASSDRHSSGNTIYF
CDR3 DNA: TGTGCCAGCAGCGACCGACATTCCTCTGGAAACACCATATATTTT

J gene: TRBJ1-1
clone size: .
D gene: .
V gene: TRBV18
CDR3 protein: CASSQRGARNTEAFF
CDR3 DNA: TGTGCCAGCTCACAACGGGGGGCCAGGAACACTGAAGCTTTCTTT

J gene: TRBJ1-2
clone size: many
D gene: TRBD1
V gene: TRBV19
CDR3 protein: CASSARDRRYGYTF
CDR3 DNA: TGTGCCAGTAGTGCCCGGGACAGACGTTATGGCTACACCTTC

J gene: TRBJ2-5
clone size: .
D gene: TRBD2
V gene: TRBV4-3
CDR3 protein: CASSQSWRLAGEETQYF
CDR3 DNA: TGCGCCAGCAGCCAGTCCTGGCGACTAGCGGGGGAAGAGACCCAGTACTTC

J gene: TRBJ1-2
clone size: .
D gene: TRBD1
V gene: TRBV2
CDR3 protein: CASRDRGIANYGYTF
CDR3 DNA: TGTGCCAGCCGGGACAGGGGCATTGCAAACTATGGCTACACCTTC

J gene: TRBJ1-1
clone size: .
D gene: .
V gene: TRBV6-6
CDR3 protein: CASSYGATNTEAFF
CDR3 DNA: TGTGCCAGCAGTTACGGGGCTACGAACACTGAAGCTTTCTTT

J gene: TRBJ2-7
clone size: .
D gene: .
V gene: TRBV11-2
CDR3 protein: CASSLAGPRGYEQYF
CDR3 DNA: TGTGCCAGCAGCTTAGCAGGACCCCGGGGTTACGAGCAGTACTTC

J gene: TRBJ2-1
clone size: .
D gene: TRBD2
V gene: TRBV6-5
CDR3 protein: CASSYRGLAGGGEQFF
CDR3 DNA: TGTGCCAGCAGTTACCGCGGACTAGCGGGAGGAGGGGAGCAGTTCTTC

J gene: TRBJ2-1
clone size: .
D gene: .
V gene: TRBV7-2
CDR3 protein: CASSLTGSSYNEQFF
CDR3 DNA: TGTGCCAGCAGCTTAACCGGGAGCTCCTACAATGAGCAGTTCTTC

J gene: TRBJ2-2
clone size: .
D gene: .
V gene: TRBV6-5
CDR3 protein: CASLPGQPNTGELFF
CDR3 DNA: TGTGCCAGTCTCCCGGGACAACCAAACACCGGGGAGCTGTTTTTT

J gene: TRBJ2-4
clone size: .
D gene: .
V gene: TRBV27
CDR3 protein: CASKNRATKNIQYF
CDR3 DNA: TGTGCCAGCAAAAACAGGGCGACCAAAAACATTCAGTACTTC

J gene: TRBJ2-7
clone size: .
D gene: .
V gene: TRBV3-1/TRBV3-2
CDR3 protein: CASSLRQAAYEQYF
CDR3 DNA: TGTGCCAGCAGCCTGCGACAGGCGGCCTACGAGCAGTACTTC

J gene: TRBJ2-2
clone size: .
D gene: .
V gene: TRBV7-8
CDR3 protein: CASSFATSSGELFF
CDR3 DNA: TGTGCCAGCAGCTTCGCGACTAGTTCTGGGGAGCTGTTTTTT

J gene: TRBJ2-1
clone size: .
D gene: TRBD2
V gene: TRBV9
CDR3 protein: CASSVDSGSFYEQFF
CDR3 DNA: TGTGCCAGCAGCGTAGATAGCGGGAGTTTCTATGAGCAGTTCTTC

J gene: TRBJ1-1
clone size: .
D gene: .
V gene: TRBV19
CDR3 protein: CASSKTDPNTEAFF
CDR3 DNA: TGTGCCAGTAGTAAGACAGATCCCAACACTGAAGCTTTCTTT

J gene: TRBJ2-7
clone size: .
D gene: .
V gene: TRBV5-1
CDR3 protein: CASSLALSQGEQYF
CDR3 DNA: TGCGCCAGCAGCTTGGCACTATCTCAGGGCGAGCAGTACTTC

J gene: TRBJ1-1
clone size: .
D gene: .
V gene: TRBV18
CDR3 protein: CASSPVAGSTEAFF
CDR3 DNA: TGTGCCAGCTCACCAGTTGCGGGGTCCACTGAAGCTTTCTTT

J gene: TRBJ2-7
clone size: .
D gene: .
V gene: TRBV15
CDR3 protein: CATSRSPFEQYF
CDR3 DNA: TGTGCCACCAGCAGGTCCCCTTTCGAGCAGTACTTC

J gene: TRBJ1-3
clone size: .
D gene: TRBD1
V gene: TRBV29-1
CDR3 protein: CSVRERQGVSGNTIYF
CDR3 DNA: TGCAGCGTTAGGGAAAGACAGGGGGTCTCTGGAAACACCATATATTTT

J gene: TRBJ1-2
clone size: .
D gene: .
V gene: TRBV24-1
CDR3 protein: CATSDFGGDGYTF
CDR3 DNA: TGTGCCACCAGTGATTTCGGGGGTGATGGCTACACCTTC

J gene: TRBJ1-2
clone size: .
D gene: .
V gene: TRBV5-5
CDR3 protein: CASSLGGYYGYTF
CDR3 DNA: TGTGCCAGCAGCTTGGGAGGCTACTATGGCTACACCTTC

J gene: TRBJ1-1
clone size: .
D gene: TRBD1
V gene: TRBV7-6
CDR3 protein: CASSKGTGGVVNTEAFF
CDR3 DNA: TGTGCCAGCAGCAAAGGGACAGGGGGGGTTGTGAACACTGAAGCTTTCTTT

J gene: TRBJ1-4
clone size: .
D gene: TRBD1
V gene: TRBV6-5
CDR3 protein: CASSQTTGWVEKLFF
CDR3 DNA: TGTGCCAGCAGCCAGACGACAGGGTGGGTTGAAAAACTGTTTTTT

J gene: TRBJ2-1
clone size: few
D gene: TRBD2
V gene: TRBV6-2/TRBV6-3
CDR3 protein: CASSPRTSGRSYNEQFF
CDR3 DNA: TGTGCCAGCAGTCCCCGGACTAGCGGGAGGTCCTACAATGAGCAGTTCTTC

J gene: TRBJ2-5
clone size: .
D gene: .
V gene: TRBV7-8
CDR3 protein: CASSFSGETQYF
CDR3 DNA: TGTGCCAGCAGCTTTTCGGGGGAGACCCAGTACTTC

J gene: TRBJ1-6
clone size: .
D gene: .
V gene: TRBV9
CDR3 protein: CASSVIDSNSPLHF
CDR3 DNA: TGTGCCAGCAGCGTAATAGACAGTAATTCACCCCTCCACTTT

J gene: TRBJ2-1
clone size: .
D gene: TRBD2
V gene: TRBV2
CDR3 protein: CASSETPSGSDEQFF
CDR3 DNA: TGTGCCAGCAGTGAAACGCCTAGCGGGAGTGATGAGCAGTTCTTC

J gene: TRBJ2-3
clone size: .
D gene: TRBD2
V gene: TRBV19
CDR3 protein: CASRTGGPDTQYF
CDR3 DNA: TGTGCCAGTAGAACGGGAGGCCCAGATACGCAGTATTTT

J gene: TRBJ2-7
clone size: .
D gene: TRBD1
V gene: TRBV4-1
CDR3 protein: CASSQGTVLIYEQYF
CDR3 DNA: TGCGCCAGCAGCCAGGGGACAGTCCTGATTTACGAGCAGTACTTC

J gene: TRBJ1-6
clone size: .
D gene: .
V gene: TRBV5-5
CDR3 protein: CASSLVEGRYSPLHF
CDR3 DNA: TGTGCCAGCAGCTTGGTTGAGGGCCGATATTCACCCCTCCACTTT

J gene: TRBJ1-4
clone size: once
D gene: .
V gene: TRBV6-5
CDR3 protein: CASREGNEKLFF
CDR3 DNA: TGTGCCAGCAGGGAGGGGAATGAAAAACTGTTTTTT

J gene: TRBJ1-2
clone size: .
D gene: .
V gene: TRBV28
CDR3 protein: CASSPRGWYGYTF
CDR3 DNA: TGTGCCAGCAGCCCCCGGGGGTGGTATGGCTACACCTTC

J gene: TRBJ1-2
clone size: .
D gene: TRBD1
V gene: TRBV19
CDR3 protein: CASSHPGQGNFGYTF
CDR3 DNA: TGTGCCAGTAGTCATCCGGGACAGGGGAATTTTGGCTACACCTTC